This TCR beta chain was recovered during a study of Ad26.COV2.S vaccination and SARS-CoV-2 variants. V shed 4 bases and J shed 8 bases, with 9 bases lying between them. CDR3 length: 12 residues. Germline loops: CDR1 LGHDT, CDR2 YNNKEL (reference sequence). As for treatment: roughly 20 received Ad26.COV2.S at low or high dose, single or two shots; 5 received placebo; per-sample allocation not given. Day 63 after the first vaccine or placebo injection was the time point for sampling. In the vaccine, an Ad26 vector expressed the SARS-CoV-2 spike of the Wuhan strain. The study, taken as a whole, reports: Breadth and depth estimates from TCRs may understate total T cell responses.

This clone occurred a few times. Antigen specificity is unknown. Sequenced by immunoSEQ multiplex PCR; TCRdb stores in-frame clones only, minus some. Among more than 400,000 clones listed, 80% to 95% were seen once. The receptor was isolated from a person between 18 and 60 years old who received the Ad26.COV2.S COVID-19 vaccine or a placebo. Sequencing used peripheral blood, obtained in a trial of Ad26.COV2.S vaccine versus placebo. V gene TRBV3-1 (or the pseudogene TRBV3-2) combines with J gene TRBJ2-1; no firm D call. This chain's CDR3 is CASSLGLHEQFF. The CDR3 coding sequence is TGTGCCAGCAGCCTAGGTCTCCATGAGCAGTTCTTC.